This T cell receptor (beta chain) was sequenced during a study of regulatory T cells in long-lasting Graves disease. Study summary: Graves' patients, diagnosed recently, had received antithyroid drugs under 3 months.

The time point is: newly diagnosed GD, antithyroid drugs for less than 3 months. PBMC RNA was the source of the TCR library. With iRepertoire HTBI primers and Arm-PCR of CDR3 regions, TCR beta libraries were built. From the multiplex PCR reads, TCRdb called clonotypes with MiXCR, one entry per CDR3 protein. This table has 300,000 to 400,000 distinct CDR3 sequences, 15% to 20% appearing once. The CDR3 is 17 residues long. J gave up 6 bases and V 4 bases, and 12 bases lay outside the gene matches. This chain links TRBV12-3 or TRBV12-4 with TRBJ1-2, with TRBD1 matching 12 bases. The clonotype originates from a female donor with Graves disease. The sequences come from peripheral blood mononuclear cells (PBMCs), collected at new diagnosis, from a patient treated with antithyroid drugs. The CDR3 nucleotides read TGTGCCAGCAGTTCACTTCCAGGGGGGACAGGGGGCGATGGCTACACCTTC. Encoded protein: CASSSLPGGTGGDGYTF.